Listed below are T cell receptor beta chains from one sample, sequenced in a study of Graves' ophthalmopathy and Graves' hyperthyroidism. TCRdb itself ran the multiplex PCR reads through MiXCR, one entry per CDR3 protein. The sample has hundreds of thousands of distinct CDR3 sequences, 22% seen once; the top ten hold roughly 7.4%. The sequencing sample was made of peripheral blood. The receptors were sampled from a woman aged 18-29 years with stable Graves' hyperthyroidism. Some clones in this sample may be carry-over from other donors' samples. Each CDR3 is given with its conserved first and last residue. A D gene is named only where the DNA matches it firmly. Clone size appears in some rows only: once, few, many, or a class for an expanded clone.

TGTGCCAGCAGCTTAGGAGGCGCGAGGGAAGAGACCCAGTACTTC,CASSLGGAREETQYF,TRBV11-2,NA,NA,TRBJ2-5
TGTGCCAGCAGCCCCCTCGGCTGGGGCGCGAACTATGGCTACACCTTC,CASSPLGWGANYGYTF,TRBV11-1,few,NA,TRBJ1-2
TGCGCCAGCAGCTTGGTCGGCGGTTCGGGGGGGGAGCAGTACTTC,CASSLVGGSGGEQYF,TRBV5-1,NA,TRBD2,TRBJ2-7
TGTGCCAGTGAGTGGGACGCTAGCTCTGGGGCCAACGTCCTGACTTTC,CASEWDASSGANVLTF,TRBV19,many,NA,TRBJ2-6
TGTGCCAGCAGACTCAGGGTGGATAACACTGAAGCTTTCTTT,CASRLRVDNTEAFF,TRBV6-1,few,NA,TRBJ1-1
TGTGCCAGCAGCCGGGGCCTCTATGGCTACACCTTC,CASSRGLYGYTF,TRBV3-1,few,NA,TRBJ1-2
TGTGCCATCCGAAACGTACAGGGGGCCGAAGCTTTCTTT,CAIRNVQGAEAFF,TRBV12-3/TRBV12-4,many,TRBD1,TRBJ1-1
TGTGCCAGCAGTTCCCGGATGTACTACGAGCAGTACTTC,CASSSRMYYEQYF,TRBV28,NA,NA,TRBJ2-7
TGCAGTGCTAGTGGGCAGAGCAATCAGCCCCAGCATTTT,CSASGQSNQPQHF,TRBV20-1,many,NA,TRBJ1-5
TGCAGTGCTAGGGATCAGGGGCGCCGCAATCAGCCCCAGCATTTT,CSARDQGRRNQPQHF,TRBV20-1,many,NA,TRBJ1-5
TGTGCCAGCATATCCTGGGTCGGGTACGCTGGAAACACCATATATTTT,CASISWVGYAGNTIYF,TRBV2,many,NA,TRBJ1-3
TGTGCCAGCAGTCCTAACCCGGGACAAGAGAACACTGAAGCTTTCTTT,CASSPNPGQENTEAFF,TRBV28,many,NA,TRBJ1-1
TGCGCCAGCAGCTACCGGGACAGGGGGCTTTACGAGCAGTACTTC,CASSYRDRGLYEQYF,TRBV4-1,NA,TRBD1,TRBJ2-7
TGCGCCAGCAGCCAAGACGCGGCGGACCAAGAGAGCCAGTACTTC,CASSQDAADQESQYF,TRBV4-3,NA,NA,TRBJ2-5
TGTGCCAGCAGCCGAGGGACACTCTCCTACGAGCAGTACTTC,CASSRGTLSYEQYF,TRBV6-1,many,NA,TRBJ2-7
TGTGCCAGCAGTTATATGGGCACTGAAGCTTTCTTT,CASSYMGTEAFF,TRBV6-5,NA,NA,TRBJ1-1
TGTGCCAGCAGTTTATTTACAGGGGGCGGCTATGGCTACACCTTC,CASSLFTGGGYGYTF,TRBV28,many,TRBD1,TRBJ1-2
TGTGCCAGCAGTGAAAGGCCAGCGGGGGTTCAGGGCCACGGGGAGCTGTTTTTT,CASSERPAGVQGHGELFF,TRBV6-1,many,TRBD2,TRBJ2-2
TGCAGCGTTGAAGGGGTGTGGGGCGGGAAAGAGACCCAGTACTTC,CSVEGVWGGKETQYF,TRBV29-1,many,NA,TRBJ2-5
TGTGCCAGCAGCTTAGATCCGGGACGAAATCAGCCCCAGCATTTT,CASSLDPGRNQPQHF,TRBV11-2,many,NA,TRBJ1-5
TGCAGCGTAAGTAGGAGGGGGACAGACTACGAGCAGTACTTC,CSVSRRGTDYEQYF,TRBV29-1,NA,NA,TRBJ2-7
TGTGCCAGCAGTCCGCCCGCCCCAAACAGCCAACACTATGGCTACACCTTC,CASSPPAPNSQHYGYTF,TRBV28,NA,NA,TRBJ1-2
TGTGCCAGCAGCGTATCTCACCAAGAGACCCAGTACTTC,CASSVSHQETQYF,TRBV9,NA,NA,TRBJ2-5
TGTGCTAGTGGTTTGGGGGACATTCCCAATTCACCCCTCCACTTT,CASGLGDIPNSPLHF,TRBV12-5,many,NA,TRBJ1-6
TGTGCCAGCAGCCTCGTCGGACTGGCGGGAAACACCATATATTTT,CASSLVGLAGNTIYF,TRBV6-1,many,NA,TRBJ1-3
TGCGCCAGCAGCCCACTGTTAGAGGGGGGCTACACCTTC,CASSPLLEGGYTF,TRBV5-1,many,NA,TRBJ1-2
TGTGCCAGCAGCGAACTTTGGACTGAAGCTTTCTTT,CASSELWTEAFF,TRBV7-2,many,NA,TRBJ1-1
TGTGCCAGCAGCCCCAAGCGAGGCATGAACACTGAAGCTTTCTTT,CASSPKRGMNTEAFF,TRBV12-3/TRBV12-4,NA,NA,TRBJ1-1
TGTGCCAGCAAGGGGACAGGGGGTTTAGCCGGGGAGCTGTTTTTT,CASKGTGGLAGELFF,TRBV6-1,many,TRBD1,TRBJ2-2
TGCGCCAGCGGTTTGAGGGGCGCTGAAGCTTTCTTT,CASGLRGAEAFF,TRBV4-1,NA,NA,TRBJ1-1
TGTGCCAGCAGTGATGACAGGGGGTGGCCGTCGAATTCACCCCTCCACTTT,CASSDDRGWPSNSPLHF,TRBV6-1,few,TRBD1,TRBJ1-6
TGTGCCAGCGGTCCAGGGTGGGCGAACACTGAAGCTTTCTTT,CASGPGWANTEAFF,TRBV2,once,NA,TRBJ1-1
TGTGCCATCAGCAGGACAGGGGTTAATCAGCCCCAGCATTTT,CAISRTGVNQPQHF,TRBV10-3,many,TRBD1,TRBJ1-5
TGTGCCAGCAGTTACAGGGGAGACATGAACACTGAAGCTTTCTTT,CASSYRGDMNTEAFF,TRBV6-5,many,NA,TRBJ1-1
TGTGCCAGCAGTGAATTACAGGGCAAAGAGACCCAGTACTTC,CASSELQGKETQYF,TRBV2,many,NA,TRBJ2-5
TGTGCCAGCAGCTCCAGACAGAAAGAGACCCAGTACTTC,CASSSRQKETQYF,TRBV7-2,many,NA,TRBJ2-5
TGTGCCAGCAAGCGAGAGGACAGGGGAGAAGAGACCCAGTACTTC,CASKREDRGEETQYF,TRBV6-5,many,TRBD1,TRBJ2-5
TGTGCCAGCAGCCAAGAACAGAGCCAAGAGACCCAGTACTTC,CASSQEQSQETQYF,TRBV4-2,NA,NA,TRBJ2-5
TGTGCCAGCACAGAGGGGGCCTACACCATATATTTT,CASTEGAYTIYF,TRBV6-1,few,TRBD1,TRBJ1-3
TGCGCCAGCAGCTTGGGGGCAACCTCGTCTAGCGATAAGTACTTC,CASSLGATSSSDKYF,TRBV5-1,many,NA,TRBJ2-5
TGTGCCAGCAGTGGACAGGGGAGTAACACTGAAGCTTTCTTT,CASSGQGSNTEAFF,TRBV2,many,TRBD1,TRBJ1-1
TGTGCCATCAGTGGGGACAGAAATTCACCCCTCCACTTT,CAISGDRNSPLHF,TRBV10-3,many,TRBD1,TRBJ1-6
TGTGCCAGCAGTTACTCGATGACTCGCAGGCAGCCCCAGCATTTT,CASSYSMTRRQPQHF,TRBV6-2/TRBV6-3,many,NA,TRBJ1-5
TGTGCCAGCAGTCCCGGATTAGCGGAGGGAGGCGGGGAGCTGTTTTTT,CASSPGLAEGGGELFF,TRBV12-3/TRBV12-4,many,NA,TRBJ2-2
TGTGCCAGCAGGAAATCTAGCGGGAGCATTTCCGGGGAGCTGTTTTTT,CASRKSSGSISGELFF,TRBV12-3/TRBV12-4,many,TRBD2,TRBJ2-2
TGTGCCAGCAGCAAACAGGAGGCTGGTCAGCCCCAGCATTTT,CASSKQEAGQPQHF,TRBV2,many,NA,TRBJ1-5
TGTGCCCGCTCTGATACAGGGTTCGCTGAAGCTTTCTTT,CARSDTGFAEAFF,TRBV30,NA,NA,TRBJ1-1
TGCAGTGGGATTGACAGGGGGAACACTGAAGCTTTCTTT,CSGIDRGNTEAFF,TRBV20-1,many,TRBD1,TRBJ1-1
TGTGCCAGCAGTCCCCAGGGACAAGCGATCACTGAAGCTTTCTTT,CASSPQGQAITEAFF,TRBV12-3/TRBV12-4,NA,NA,TRBJ1-1
TGTGCCAGCAGTCAAACCGACGGCAAAGAGACCCAGTACTTC,CASSQTDGKETQYF,TRBV6-1,many,NA,TRBJ2-5
TGTGCCTGGAGTGTACAAGGGACCCAGTACTTC,CAWSVQGTQYF,TRBV30,many,NA,TRBJ2-5
TGTGCCTCCAGTGAGAACGGGGGCCAAGAGACCCAGTACTTC,CASSENGGQETQYF,TRBV10-3,NA,NA,TRBJ2-5
TGTGCCAGCAGCTTGACCGGGAGAGTGGGGCAGTACTTC,CASSLTGRVGQYF,TRBV5-6,NA,NA,TRBJ2-7
TGTGCCAGCAGCTTAGTAGGTACAGCTAACTATGGCTACACCTTC,CASSLVGTANYGYTF,TRBV7-9,NA,NA,TRBJ1-2
TGTGCCAGCAGTCCCAGGGGTGGTTTCGAGGGGAACTATGGCTACACCTTC,CASSPRGGFEGNYGYTF,TRBV6-1,few,NA,TRBJ1-2
TGCAGTGCTAGAGGTCCCCGGACAGGGGTTGCAAACACCATATATTTT,CSARGPRTGVANTIYF,TRBV20-1,many,TRBD1,TRBJ1-3
TGTGCCTGGAGCGAGACAGATAATTCACCCCTCCACTTT,CAWSETDNSPLHF,TRBV30,many,NA,TRBJ1-6
TGTGCCTGGAGAAGAGTCTTTGGTATTGAAGCTTTCTTT,CAWRRVFGIEAFF,TRBV30,many,NA,TRBJ1-1
TGTGCCAGTAGTGGACGGTGGAATCAGCCCCAGCATTTT,CASSGRWNQPQHF,TRBV19,NA,NA,TRBJ1-5